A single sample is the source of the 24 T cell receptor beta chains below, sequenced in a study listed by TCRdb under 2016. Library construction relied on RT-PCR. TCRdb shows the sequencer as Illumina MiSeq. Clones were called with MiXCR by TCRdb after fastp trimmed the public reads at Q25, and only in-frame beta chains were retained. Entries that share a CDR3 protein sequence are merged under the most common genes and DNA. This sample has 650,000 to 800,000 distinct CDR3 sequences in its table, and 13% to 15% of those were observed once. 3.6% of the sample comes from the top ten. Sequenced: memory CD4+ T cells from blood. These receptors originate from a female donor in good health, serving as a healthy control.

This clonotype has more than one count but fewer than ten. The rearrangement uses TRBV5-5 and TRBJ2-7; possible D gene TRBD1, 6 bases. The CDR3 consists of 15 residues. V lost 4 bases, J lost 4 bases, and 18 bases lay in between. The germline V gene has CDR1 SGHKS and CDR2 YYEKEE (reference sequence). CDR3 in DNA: TGTGCCAGCAGCGACCCTTGGGGGCGGAGGTACGAGCAGTACTTC. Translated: CASSDPWGRRYEQYF.

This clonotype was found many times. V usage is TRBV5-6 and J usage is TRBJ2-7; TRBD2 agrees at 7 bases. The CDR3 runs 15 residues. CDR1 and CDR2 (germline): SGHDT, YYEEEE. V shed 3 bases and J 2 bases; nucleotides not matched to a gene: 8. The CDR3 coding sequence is TGTGCCAGCAGCTCACTAGGGAGCGGGACCTACGAGCAGTACTTC. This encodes CASSSLGSGTYEQYF.

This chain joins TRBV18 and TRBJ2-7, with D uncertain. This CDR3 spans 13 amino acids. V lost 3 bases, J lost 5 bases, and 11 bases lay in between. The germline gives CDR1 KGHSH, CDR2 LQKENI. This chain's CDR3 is CASSPMTRDEQYF. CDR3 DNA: TGTGCCAGCTCACCGATGACCCGTGACGAGCAGTACTTC.

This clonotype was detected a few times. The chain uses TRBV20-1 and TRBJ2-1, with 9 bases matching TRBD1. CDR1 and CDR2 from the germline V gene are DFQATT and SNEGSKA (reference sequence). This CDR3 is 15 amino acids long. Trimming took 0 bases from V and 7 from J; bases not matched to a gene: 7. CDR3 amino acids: CSARDLQGARNEQFF. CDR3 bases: TGCAGTGCTAGAGATTTACAGGGGGCGAGGAATGAGCAGTTCTTC.

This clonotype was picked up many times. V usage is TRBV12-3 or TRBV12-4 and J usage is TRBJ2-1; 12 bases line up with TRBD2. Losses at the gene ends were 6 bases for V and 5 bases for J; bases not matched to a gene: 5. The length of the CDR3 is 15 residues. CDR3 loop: CASSLTSGGNNEQFF. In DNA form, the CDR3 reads TGTGCCAGCAGCCTCACTAGCGGGGGGAACAATGAGCAGTTCTTC.

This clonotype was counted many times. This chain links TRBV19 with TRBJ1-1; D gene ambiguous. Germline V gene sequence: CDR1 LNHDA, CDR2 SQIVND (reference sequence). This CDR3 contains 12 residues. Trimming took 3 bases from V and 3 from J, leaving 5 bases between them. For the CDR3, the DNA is TGTGCCAGTAGTATTCGGGACACTGAAGCTTTCTTT. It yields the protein CASSIRDTEAFF.

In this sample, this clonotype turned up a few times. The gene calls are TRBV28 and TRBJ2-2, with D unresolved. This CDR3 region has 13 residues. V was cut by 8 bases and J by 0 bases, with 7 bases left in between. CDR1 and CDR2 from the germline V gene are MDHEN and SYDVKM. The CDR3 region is CASPGPNTGELFF. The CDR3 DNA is TGTGCCAGCCCGGGTCCGAACACCGGGGAGCTGTTTTTT.

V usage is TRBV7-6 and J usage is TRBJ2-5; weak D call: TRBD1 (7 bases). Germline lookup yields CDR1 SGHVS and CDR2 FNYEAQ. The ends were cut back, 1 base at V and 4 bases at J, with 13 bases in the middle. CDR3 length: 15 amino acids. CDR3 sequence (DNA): TGTGCCAGCAGCTTAGGGAGGGGGCGCGGAGAGACCCAGTACTTC. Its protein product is CASSLGRGRGETQYF.

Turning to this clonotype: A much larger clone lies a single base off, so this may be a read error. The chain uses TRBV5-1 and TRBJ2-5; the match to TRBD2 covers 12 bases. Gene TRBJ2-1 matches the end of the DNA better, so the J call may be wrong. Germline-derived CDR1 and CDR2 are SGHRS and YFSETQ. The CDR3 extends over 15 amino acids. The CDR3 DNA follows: TGCGCCAGCGGACTAGCGGGATCGTACCAAGAGACCCAGTTCTTC. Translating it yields CASGLAGSYQETQFF.

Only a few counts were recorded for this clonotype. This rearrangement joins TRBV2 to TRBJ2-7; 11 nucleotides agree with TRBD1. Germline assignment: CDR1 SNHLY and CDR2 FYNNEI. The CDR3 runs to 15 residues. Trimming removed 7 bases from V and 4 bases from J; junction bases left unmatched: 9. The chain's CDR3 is CASTPLGTGGYEQYF. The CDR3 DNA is TGTGCCAGCACACCTTTGGGGACAGGGGGATACGAGCAGTACTTC.

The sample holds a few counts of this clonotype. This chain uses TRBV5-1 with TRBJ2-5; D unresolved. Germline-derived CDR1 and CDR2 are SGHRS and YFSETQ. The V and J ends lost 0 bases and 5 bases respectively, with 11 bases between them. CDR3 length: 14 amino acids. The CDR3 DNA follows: TGCGCCAGCAGCTTGGTAGGGCCTGGGGAGACCCAGTACTTC. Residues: CASSLVGPGETQYF.

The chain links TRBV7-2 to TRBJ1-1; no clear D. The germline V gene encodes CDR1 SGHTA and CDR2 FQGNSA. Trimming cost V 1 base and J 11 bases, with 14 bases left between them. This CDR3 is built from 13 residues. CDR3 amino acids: CASSLERQLEAFF. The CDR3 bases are TGTGCCAGCAGCTTAGAACGTCAGTTGGAGGCTTTCTTT.

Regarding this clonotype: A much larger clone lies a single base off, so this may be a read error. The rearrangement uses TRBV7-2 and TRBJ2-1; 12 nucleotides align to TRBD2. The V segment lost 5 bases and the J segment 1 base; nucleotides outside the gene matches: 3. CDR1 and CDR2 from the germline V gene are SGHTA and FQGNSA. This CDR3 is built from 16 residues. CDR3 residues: CASSRTSGNSYNEQFF. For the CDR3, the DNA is TGTGCCAGCAGCCGGACTAGCGGGAATTCCTACAATGAGCAGTTCTTC.

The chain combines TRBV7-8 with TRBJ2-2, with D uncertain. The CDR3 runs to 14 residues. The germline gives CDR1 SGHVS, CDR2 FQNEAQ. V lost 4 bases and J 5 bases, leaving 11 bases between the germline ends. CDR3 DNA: TGTGCCAGCAGCTCTCAATATGGGACCGGGGAGCTGTTTTTT. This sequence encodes CASSSQYGTGELFF. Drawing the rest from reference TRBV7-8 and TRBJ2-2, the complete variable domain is GAGVSQSPRYKVAKRGQDVALRCDPISGHVSLFWYQQALGQGPEFLTYFQNEAQLDKSGLPSDRFFAERPEGSVSTLKIQRTQQEDSAVYLCASSSQYGTGELFFGEGSRLTVL.

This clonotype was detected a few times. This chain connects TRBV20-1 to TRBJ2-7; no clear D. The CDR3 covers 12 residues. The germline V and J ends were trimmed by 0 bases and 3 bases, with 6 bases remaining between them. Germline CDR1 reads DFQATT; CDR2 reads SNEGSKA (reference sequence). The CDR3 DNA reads TGCAGTGCTAGAGATGTGAGCTACGAGCAGTACTTC. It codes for CSARDVSYEQYF.

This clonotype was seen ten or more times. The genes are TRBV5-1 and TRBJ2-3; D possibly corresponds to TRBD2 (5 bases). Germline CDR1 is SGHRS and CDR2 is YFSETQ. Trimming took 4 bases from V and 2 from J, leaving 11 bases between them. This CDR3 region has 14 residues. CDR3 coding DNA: TGCGCCAGCAGCCGCGTCGGGATCACAGATACGCAGTATTTT. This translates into CASSRVGITDTQYF.

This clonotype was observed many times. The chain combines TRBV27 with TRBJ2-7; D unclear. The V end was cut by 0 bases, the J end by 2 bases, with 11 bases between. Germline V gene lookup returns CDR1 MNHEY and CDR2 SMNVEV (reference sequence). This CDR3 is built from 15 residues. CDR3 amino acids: CASSLSTQRTYEQYF. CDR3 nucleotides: TGTGCCAGCAGTTTATCGACCCAAAGAACCTACGAGCAGTACTTC.

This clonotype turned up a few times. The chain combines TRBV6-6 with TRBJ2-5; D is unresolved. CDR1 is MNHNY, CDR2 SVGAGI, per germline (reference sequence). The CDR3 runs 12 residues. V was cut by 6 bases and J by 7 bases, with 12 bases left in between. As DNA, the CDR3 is TGTGCCAGCAGGCCCCTACTGGGGACCCAGTACTTC. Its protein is CASRPLLGTQYF.

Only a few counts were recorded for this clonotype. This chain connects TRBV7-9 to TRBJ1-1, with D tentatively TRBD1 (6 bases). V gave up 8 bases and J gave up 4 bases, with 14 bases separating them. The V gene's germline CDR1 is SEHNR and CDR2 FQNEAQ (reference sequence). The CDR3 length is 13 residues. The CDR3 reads CASGRTVSTEAFF. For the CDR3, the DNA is TGTGCCAGCGGCCGGACAGTTAGCACTGAAGCTTTCTTT.

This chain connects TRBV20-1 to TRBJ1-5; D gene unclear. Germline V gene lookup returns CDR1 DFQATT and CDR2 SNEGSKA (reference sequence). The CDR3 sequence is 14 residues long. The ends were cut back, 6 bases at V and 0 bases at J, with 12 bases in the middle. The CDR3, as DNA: TGCAGTGCCCGACGGACGGATAGCAATCAGCCCCAGCATTTT. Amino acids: CSARRTDSNQPQHF.

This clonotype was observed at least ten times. CDR3 in DNA: TGTGCCAGCAGCTACTTCCTAGCGGGAGGGCAAAATACGCAGTATTTT. It translates to CASSYFLAGGQNTQYF. The V gene is TRBV7-2, the J gene TRBJ2-3; 12 positions agree with TRBD2. The CDR3 sequence is 16 residues long. Germline V gene sequence: CDR1 SGHTA, CDR2 FQGNSA. Trimming at V came to 4 bases and at J to 7 bases, leaving 9 bases not matched to a gene.

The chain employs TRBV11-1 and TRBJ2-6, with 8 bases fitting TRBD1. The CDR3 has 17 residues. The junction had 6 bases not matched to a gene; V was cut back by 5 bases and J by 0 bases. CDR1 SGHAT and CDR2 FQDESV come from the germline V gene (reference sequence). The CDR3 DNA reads TGTGCCAGCAGCCCAGGGGGCTACTTCTCTGGGGCCAACGTCCTGACTTTC. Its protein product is CASSPGGYFSGANVLTF.

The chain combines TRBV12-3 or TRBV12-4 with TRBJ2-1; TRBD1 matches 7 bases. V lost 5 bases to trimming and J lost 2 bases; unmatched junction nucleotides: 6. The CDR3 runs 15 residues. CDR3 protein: CASSPGQAAYNEQFF. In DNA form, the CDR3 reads TGTGCCAGCAGTCCCGGACAGGCCGCCTACAATGAGCAGTTCTTC.

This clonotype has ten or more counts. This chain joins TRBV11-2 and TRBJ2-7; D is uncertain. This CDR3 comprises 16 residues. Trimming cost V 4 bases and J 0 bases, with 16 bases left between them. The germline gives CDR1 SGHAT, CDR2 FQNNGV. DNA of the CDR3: TGTGCCAGCAGCTCCTTGGTCCATCAGAGCTCCTACGAGCAGTACTTC. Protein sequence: CASSSLVHQSSYEQYF.